What follows describes a single T cell receptor (beta chain). Its specificity is not known. A read error may account for a junction end that differs from germline. Germline CDR1 reads SGHRS; CDR2 reads YFSETQ. This CDR3 is built from 15 residues. This sample was included in a study of response to subunit inactivated influenza vaccine. TCRdb reanalysed the RT-PCR reads using MiXCR and keeps one entry per CDR3 protein. This sample carries 500,000 to 650,000 distinct CDR3 sequences, less than 8% of them seen once, and the ten largest clones take approximately 13%. Study-wide findings and caveats: Each seasonal influenza vaccination, the authors suggested, recruits few new T cells.

The source material was PBMCs from blood, sampled less than 30 months after vaccination. This TCR was sampled from a man in his fifties or sixties who received an inactivated influenza vaccine. The V call is TRBV5-1, the J call TRBJ2-5; D is uncertain. The CDR3 here is CVSSLSMPPQETQYF. CDR3 nucleotide sequence: TGCGTCAGCAGCTTGTCTATGCCCCCGCAAGAGACCCAGTACTTC.